The rows below give T cell receptor beta chains drawn from one sample of a study of blood T cell repertoires in COVID-19. TCRdb keeps only in-frame clones here, not all; method: immunoSEQ multiplex PCR. The sample shows 180,000 or so clones, roughly 86% of them seen only once. The source material was peripheral blood. Receptor source: a man aged 18-30 years with acute or convalescent COVID-19. Both conserved end residues are trimmed from each CDR3.

j_call v_call cdr3_length cdr3_aa
TRBJ1-1 TRBV7-8 14 ASTPEPGLGNTEAF
TRBJ2-3 TRBV19 15 ASRGRTSGGVTDTQY
TRBJ1-1 TRBV30 12 AWSGGRSNTEAF
TRBJ1-6 TRBV7-9 12 ASSLEQYNSPLH
TRBJ1-4 TRBV5-1 14 ASSLAVVGANEKLF
TRBJ2-3 TRBV19 13 ASTLAGAGGDTQY
TRBJ1-2 TRBV3-1/TRBV3-2 11 ASSQGGGEGYT
TRBJ2-7 TRBV29-1 12 SVAEGISSYEQY
TRBJ1-4 TRBV5-5 12 ASSPAGQAAKLF
TRBJ2-5 TRBV11-1 12 ASSLRGRGETQY
TRBJ2-1 TRBV30 14 AWKPLAGGAYNEQF
TRBJ1-1 TRBV5-4 13 ASSFRARADTEAF
TRBJ1-2 TRBV4-1 13 ASSPQSLWERGYT
TRBJ1-2 TRBV13 12 ASSYDQGALSYT
TRBJ1-4 TRBV18 14 ASSRGTGVWSEKLF
TRBJ1-2 TRBV5-1 13 ASAVQGKSHYGYT
TRBJ2-5 TRBV12-5 16 ASGLVPDGRSHSETQY
TRBJ2-3 TRBV5-1 15 ASSFRTGVSLTDTQY
TRBJ2-6 TRBV9 15 ASSQGAGGSGANVLT
TRBJ1-2 TRBV6-5 13 ASSYGPGGHYGYT
TRBJ2-2 TRBV5-1 16 ASSFPAAGGLNTGELF
TRBJ2-7 TRBV6-5 13 ASSYGGSGAYEQY
TRBJ2-6 TRBV6-1 14 ASSELRGSGANVLT
TRBJ1-1 TRBV30 11 AWIASRATEAF
TRBJ1-2 TRBV29-1 13 SVAGQGLPNYGYT
TRBJ2-3 TRBV5-4 14 ASSSEGLAALDTQY
TRBJ1-1 TRBV30 12 AWSEVRGNTEAF
TRBJ2-5 TRBV30 11 ARDRGLGETQY
TRBJ2-3 TRBV11-2 16 ASSTVRRRSKSTDTQY
TRBJ1-3 TRBV9 12 ASGPDGGGNTIY
TRBJ2-1 TRBV7-8 14 ASSRLVTGTYNEQF
TRBJ1-5 TRBV3-1/TRBV3-2 13 ASSQALQSNQPQH
TRBJ1-3 TRBV30 12 AWNPTGGGNTIY
TRBJ1-5 TRBV9 12 ASSLGQVNQPQH
TRBJ1-4 TRBV19 10 ASSRDQEKLF